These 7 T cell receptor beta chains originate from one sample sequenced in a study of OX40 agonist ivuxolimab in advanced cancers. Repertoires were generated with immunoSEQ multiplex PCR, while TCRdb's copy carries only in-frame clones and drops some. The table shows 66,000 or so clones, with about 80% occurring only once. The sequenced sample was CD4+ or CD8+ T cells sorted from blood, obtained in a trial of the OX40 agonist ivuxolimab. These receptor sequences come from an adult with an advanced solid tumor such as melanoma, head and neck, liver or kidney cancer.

CDR3 residues: CASSEGGARIGELFF. The CDR3 DNA is TGTGCCAGCAGTGAAGGGGGGGCCAGGATCGGGGAGCTGTTTTTT. The chain employs TRBV6-1 and TRBJ2-2; D is perhaps TRBD1 or TRBD2 (6 bases each). CDR1 and CDR2 from the germline V gene are MNHNS and SASEGT. The CDR3 covers 15 residues. With 1 base removed from V and 7 bases from J, the gap between germline ends came to 13 bases.

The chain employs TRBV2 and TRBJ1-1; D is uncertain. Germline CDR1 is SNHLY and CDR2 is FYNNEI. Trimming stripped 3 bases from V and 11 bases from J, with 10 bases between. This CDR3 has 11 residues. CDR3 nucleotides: TGTGCCAGCAGTGAGGGAGGGTTGGCTTTCTTT. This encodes CASSEGGLAFF.

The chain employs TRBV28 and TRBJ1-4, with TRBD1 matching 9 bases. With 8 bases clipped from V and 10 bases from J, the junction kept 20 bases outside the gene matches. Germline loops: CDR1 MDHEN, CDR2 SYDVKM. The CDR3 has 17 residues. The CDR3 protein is CASGLVGTGTGLGKLFF. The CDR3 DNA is TGTGCCAGCGGGTTAGTCGGTACCGGGACAGGGTTGGGAAAACTGTTTTTT. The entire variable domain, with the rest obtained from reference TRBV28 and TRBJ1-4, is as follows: DVKVTQSSRYLVKRTGEKVFLECVQDMDHENMFWYRQDPGLGLRLIYFSYDVKMKEKGDIPEGYSVSREKKERFSLILESASTNQTSMYLCASGLVGTGTGLGKLFFGSGTQLSVL.

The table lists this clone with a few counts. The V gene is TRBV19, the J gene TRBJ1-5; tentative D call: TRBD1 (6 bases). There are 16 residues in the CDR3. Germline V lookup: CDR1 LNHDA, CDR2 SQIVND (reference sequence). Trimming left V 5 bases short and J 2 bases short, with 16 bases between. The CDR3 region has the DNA TGTGCCAGTAGTGCCCGGGACATGGGGGGCAATCAGCCCCAGCATTTT. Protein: CASSARDMGGNQPQHF.

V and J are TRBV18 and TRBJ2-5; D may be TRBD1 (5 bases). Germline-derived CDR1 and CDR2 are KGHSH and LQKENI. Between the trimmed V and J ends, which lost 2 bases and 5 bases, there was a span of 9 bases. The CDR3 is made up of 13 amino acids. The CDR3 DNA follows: TGTGCCAGCTCACCAGACAGCCCCGAGACCCAGTACTTC. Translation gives CASSPDSPETQYF.

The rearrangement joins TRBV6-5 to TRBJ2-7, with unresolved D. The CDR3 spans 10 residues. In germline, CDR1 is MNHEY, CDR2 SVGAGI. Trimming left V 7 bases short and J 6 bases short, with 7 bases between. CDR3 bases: TGTGCCAGCAATCGGGTCGAGCAGTACTTC. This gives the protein CASNRVEQYF.

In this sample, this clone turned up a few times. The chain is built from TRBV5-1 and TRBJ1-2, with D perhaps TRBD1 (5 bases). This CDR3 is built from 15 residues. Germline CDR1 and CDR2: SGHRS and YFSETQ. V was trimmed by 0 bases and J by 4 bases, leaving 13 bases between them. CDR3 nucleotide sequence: TGCGCCAGCAGCTTGGACAGGACTTCGGTCTATGGCTACACCTTC. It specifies CASSLDRTSVYGYTF. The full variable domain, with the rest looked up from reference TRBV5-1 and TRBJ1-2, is KAGVTQTPRYLIKTRGQQVTLSCSPISGHRSVSWYQQTPGQGLQFLFEYFSETQRNKGNFPGRFSGRQFSNSRSEMNVSTLELGDSALYLCASSLDRTSVYGYTFGSGTRLTVV.